The source of this T cell receptor beta chain is a study of blood T cell repertoires in COVID-19. Trimming shortened V by 8 bases and J by 1 base, and 12 bases separated the two germline ends. Germline V gene data show CDR1 as ENHRY and CDR2 as SYGVKD. The CDR3 contains 13 residues. Profiling relied on immunoSEQ multiplex PCR, and the TCRdb table lists in-frame clones only, not all of them. The top ten hold around 20% of the sample, which has roughly 300,000 clones, more than 90% seen once. Specimen: PBMCs or T cells enriched from blood (not recorded which). This rearrangement joins TRBV10-3 to TRBJ2-7, with D perhaps TRBD1 (7 bases). The sequence was collected from a woman aged 25-40 years who had recovered from COVID-19. The CDR3 region is CAICQGGSYEQYF. CDR3 in DNA: TGTGCCATCTGTCAGGGGGGATCCTACGAGCAGTACTTC.